The entry below describes one T cell receptor (beta chain). As yet, its antigen is unknown. Only in-frame clones appear in the TCRdb table, and some are missing; sequencing was by immunoSEQ multiplex PCR. The table lists about 2 million clones, roughly 95% of them singletons. CDR1 and CDR2 from the germline V gene are SEHNR and FQNEAQ (reference sequence). The CDR3 extends over 14 amino acids. V lost 11 bases and J lost 2, with 15 bases in between. The data stem from a study of shared clonotypes between healthy human individuals. Overall study findings and caveats: Clonotypes not shared had lower generation probabilities than those common to all four donors. Owing to a small donor count, the genetic and exposure-history diversity represented was limited. Even with large depth, rarefaction showed that sorted-subset sequencing was incomplete. In general, naive subsets displayed greater estimated richness than memory subsets did.

Sequencing input: naive CD4+ T cells sorted from blood. Described subset: CD45RA+ positively selected. This TCR came from a man between 18 and 29 years old in good health. This chain links TRBV7-9 with TRBJ1-4, with a weak D call TRBD1 (5 bases). As DNA, the CDR3 is TGTGCCGGGGGACTCGGGCTCACTAATGAAAAACTGTTTTTT. Translated: CAGGLGLTNEKLFF.